This record concerns one TCR beta chain sequence. Its target is unknown. The data are from a study of cytomegalovirus exposure and HLA in healthy donors. Study results and caveats: It was in a later analysis that TCR association rates were seen to vary by HLA locus, highest for DRB1 and lowest for HLA-C. In a later analysis, common viral pathogens appeared linked to several of the most significant clusters.

Trimming at V came to 5 bases and at J to 5 bases, leaving 11 bases not matched to a gene. The germline V gene has CDR1 SEHNR and CDR2 FQNEAQ (reference sequence). There are 15 residues in the CDR3. The PCR was carried out with 60 Vbeta primers and 13 Jbeta primers. The repertoire was sequenced with immunoSEQ multiplex PCR; TCRdb's copy has only in-frame clones and lacks some. The sample has over 150,000 clones. The receptor was isolated from a boy aged 5-17 years in good health and CMV-seronegative. Specimen: PBMCs. The genes are TRBV7-9 and TRBJ2-5, with 7 nucleotides matching TRBD2. This chain's CDR3 is CASSQAGRARETQYF. DNA for the CDR3: TGTGCCAGCAGCCAAGCGGGACGGGCGAGGGAGACCCAGTACTTC.